Listed here are 7 T cell receptor beta chains from one sample, sequenced in a study of Graves' ophthalmopathy and Graves' hyperthyroidism. Amplification from RNA transcripts yielded the TCR beta CDR3 regions. Second-round multiplex PCR came after first-round RT-PCR with HTBI primers. TCRdb reprocessed the multiplex PCR reads via MiXCR and lists one record per CDR3 protein. The data hold 400,000 or so distinct CDR3 sequences, with about 17% observed a single time. The sequenced sample consisted of peripheral blood. These TCRs come from an adult woman with stable Graves' hyperthyroidism.

The sample holds many counts of this clonotype. CDR3 loop: CASRSRTYRSSYEQYF. CDR3 in DNA: TGTGCCAGCAGATCCAGGACTTACCGGAGCTCCTACGAGCAGTACTTC. The chain has TRBV28 and TRBJ2-7; possibly TRBD2 for D (5 bases). CDR1 is MDHEN, CDR2 SYDVKM, per germline. This CDR3 region has 16 residues. Trimming shortened V by 6 bases and J by 0 bases, and 18 bases separated the two germline ends. The complete variable domain, with remaining parts taken from reference TRBV28 and TRBJ2-7, reads DVKVTQSSRYLVKRTGEKVFLECVQDMDHENMFWYRQDPGLGLRLIYFSYDVKMKEKGDIPEGYSVSREKKERFSLILESASTNQTSMYLCASRSRTYRSSYEQYFGPGTRLTVT.

At least ten counts were recorded for this clonotype. This CDR3 reads CASSSDRTRGYTF. The CDR3 region has the DNA TGTGCCAGCAGTTCCGACAGGACGAGGGGCTACACCTTC. The chain has TRBV28 and TRBJ1-2; D might be TRBD1 (6 bases). V gave up 4 bases and J gave up 8 bases, with 14 bases separating them. CDR1 is MDHEN, CDR2 SYDVKM, per germline. This CDR3 spans 13 amino acids.

J is TRBJ1-2 and V is TRBV20-1; TRBD1 is a possible D gene (5 bases). V was shortened by 0 bases and J by 4 bases, with 9 bases between the two germline ends. Germline V CDR1 and CDR2: DFQATT, SNEGSKA (reference sequence). The CDR3 has 13 residues. CDR3 sequence reads: CSAREGVGYGYTF. The CDR3 DNA is TGCAGTGCTAGAGAGGGGGTTGGCTATGGCTACACCTTC.

In this sample, this clonotype turned up many times. This sequence joins TRBV28 and TRBJ2-5, with D perhaps TRBD1 (5 bases). CDR1 is MDHEN, CDR2 SYDVKM, per germline. The CDR3 length is 14 residues. V lost 5 bases and J 5 bases, leaving 15 bases between the germline ends. Written as DNA, the CDR3 is TGTGCCAGCAGTCCCCCGACAGTTGTGGAGACCCAGTACTTC. It translates to CASSPPTVVETQYF. The whole variable domain, remainder taken from reference TRBV28 and TRBJ2-5, is DVKVTQSSRYLVKRTGEKVFLECVQDMDHENMFWYRQDPGLGLRLIYFSYDVKMKEKGDIPEGYSVSREKKERFSLILESASTNQTSMYLCASSPPTVVETQYFGPGTRLLVL.

This clonotype was observed many times. CDR3 protein: CSARRLAGEGYEQYF. CDR3 DNA: TGCAGTGCTAGACGACTAGCGGGAGAGGGCTACGAGCAGTACTTC. The rearrangement joins TRBV20-1 to TRBJ2-7; 12 bases align to TRBD2. The CDR3 sequence is 15 residues long. With V trimmed by 2 bases and J by 3 bases, 5 bases remained unmatched. Germline CDR1 and CDR2: DFQATT and SNEGSKA (reference sequence).

This clonotype has a count of ten or more. V and J are TRBV12-3 or TRBV12-4 and TRBJ2-7, with a weak D call TRBD1 (5 bases). The CDR3 is 13 amino acids. V gave up 6 bases and J gave up 0 bases, with 9 bases separating them. The CDR3 loop reads CASSPDSSYEQYF. The CDR3 nucleotides read TGTGCCAGCAGCCCCGACAGCTCCTACGAGCAGTACTTC.

V usage is TRBV4-2 and J usage is TRBJ2-2; tentative D call: TRBD2 (6 bases). This CDR3 is 17 amino acids long. Germline V lookup: CDR1 LGHNA, CDR2 YNFKEQ. V dropped 1 base and J dropped 2 bases, with 14 bases sitting between them. The CDR3 nucleotides read TGTGCCAGCAGCCAAGGGTCCGGGAGTGACAACACCGGGGAGCTGTTTTTT. Its protein is CASSQGSGSDNTGELFF.